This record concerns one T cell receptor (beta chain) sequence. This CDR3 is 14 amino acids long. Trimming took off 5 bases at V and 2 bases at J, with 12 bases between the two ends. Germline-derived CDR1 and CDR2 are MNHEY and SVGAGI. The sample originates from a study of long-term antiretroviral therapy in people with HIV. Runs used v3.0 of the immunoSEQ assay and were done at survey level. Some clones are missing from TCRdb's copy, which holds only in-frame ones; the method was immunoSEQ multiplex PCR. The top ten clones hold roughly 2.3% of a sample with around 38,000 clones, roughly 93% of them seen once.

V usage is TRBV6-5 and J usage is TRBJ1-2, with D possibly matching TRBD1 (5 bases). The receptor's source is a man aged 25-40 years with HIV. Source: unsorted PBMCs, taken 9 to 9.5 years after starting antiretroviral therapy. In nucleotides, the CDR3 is TGTGCCAGCAGTGACCTGACAGAAAACTATGGCTACACCTTC. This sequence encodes CASSDLTENYGYTF.